One and the same sample provided the 7 T cell receptor beta chains below, sequenced in a study of T cell repertoires in cytomegalovirus infection. TCRdb called the reads again in MiXCR, with one record for every CDR3 protein. The sample lists around 300,000 distinct CDR3 sequences; more than 8% were seen once. The sample taken for sequencing was PBMCs. Receptors were obtained from a human donor in good health (CMV status not recorded). Some clones in this sample may be carry-over from other donors' samples.

This chain connects TRBV10-3 to TRBJ2-5, with 9 bases that match TRBD2. The CDR3 is 13 amino acids. After removal of 6 bases from V and 7 bases from J, the junction contained 6 bases not matched to a gene. Germline CDR1 is ENHRY and CDR2 is SYGVKD. The chain's CDR3 is CAIRIGAGGTQYF. DNA for the CDR3: TGTGCCATCAGGATAGGAGCGGGGGGGACCCAGTACTTC.

Many counts were recorded for this clonotype. The V call is TRBV7-2, the J call TRBJ2-1; tentatively, D is TRBD1 (6 bases). V lost 2 bases, J lost 5 bases, and 13 bases lay in between. The CDR3 consists of 15 residues. Germline V gene lookup returns CDR1 SGHTA and CDR2 FQGNSA. In DNA, the CDR3 is TGTGCCAGCAGCTTAAGGTGGGGGACAAACAATGAGCAGTTCTTC. Amino acids: CASSLRWGTNNEQFF.

Of note for this clonotype: One junction end does not reproduce the germline sequence, and a read error may be involved. This chain uses TRBV2 with TRBJ1-1, with a possible D match to TRBD1 (6 bases). Germline V lookup: CDR1 SNHLY, CDR2 FYNNEI. CDR3 size: 13 residues. The CDR3 coding sequence is TGTGTCAGCACCCCGGGACACTACACTGAAGCTTTCTTT. Its translation is CVSTPGHYTEAFF.

Ten or more counts support this clonotype. The CDR3 reads CASSSGQGYQPQHF. CDR3 nucleotides: TGTGCCAGCAGCTCGGGACAGGGGTACCAGCCCCAGCATTTT. The chain is built from TRBV12-3 or TRBV12-4 and TRBJ1-5, with 10 positions matching TRBD1. Trimming took 6 bases from V and 7 from J; bases not matched to a gene: 6. This CDR3 contains 14 residues.

This clonotype was recorded a few times. The chain joins TRBV7-2 to TRBJ2-1; 8 nucleotides line up with TRBD1. The germline CDR1 and CDR2 sequences are SGHTA and FQGNSA. The CDR3 consists of 13 residues. The trim removed 2 bases at V and 12 bases at J, leaving 6 bases unmatched. In DNA, the CDR3 is TGTGCCAGCAGCTTAAACAGGGGGACAGCGCAGTTCTTC. Its translation: CASSLNRGTAQFF.

This clonotype appeared a few times. The CDR3 loop reads CASSLVFGGEKFF. The DNA for the CDR3 is TGCGCCAGCAGCTTGGTCTTTGGGGGGGAGAAGTTCTTC. The genes are TRBV5-1 and TRBJ2-1; TRBD2 agrees at 7 bases. This CDR3 contains 13 residues. J gave up 14 bases and V 0 bases, and 8 bases lay outside the gene matches. Germline CDR1 reads SGHRS; CDR2 reads YFSETQ.

In its sample, this clonotype was seen once. The genes are TRBV5-6 and TRBJ2-1, with 10 positions matching TRBD2. With V trimmed by 4 bases and J by 0 bases, 7 bases remained unmatched. Germline CDR1 and CDR2: SGHDT and YYEEEE. This CDR3 has 17 residues. In DNA form, the CDR3 reads TGTGCCAGCAGCCTCCGGACTAGCGGAACCTCCTACAATGAGCAGTTCTTC. This sequence encodes CASSLRTSGTSYNEQFF.